The 18 T cell receptor beta chains in this list originate from one sample, sequenced in a study of cytomegalovirus exposure and HLA in healthy donors. Vbeta (60) and Jbeta (13) primers were used in the PCR. Assay: immunoSEQ multiplex PCR; the TCRdb copy retains only in-frame clones and omits some. The data contain about 150,000 clones, roughly four fifths of them seen just once; the ten biggest clones take up less than 2%. Sequencing input: PBMCs. Receptors originate from a middle-aged man in good health and CMV-seronegative.

The chain has TRBV10-3 and TRBJ2-1, with 8 positions matching TRBD2. The V gene's germline CDR1 is ENHRY and CDR2 SYGVKD. This CDR3 contains 13 residues. DNA of the CDR3: TGTGCAATCGGGATAGCGGGAAGAAATGAGCAGTTCTTC. Residues: CAIGIAGRNEQFF.

The chain links TRBV7-3 to TRBJ2-1; D possibly corresponds to TRBD2 (6 bases). Germline V CDR1 and CDR2: SGHTA, FQGTGA. Trimming left V 5 bases short and J 4 bases short, with 12 bases between. The length of the CDR3 is 14 residues. The CDR3 loop reads CASSHTSSYNEQFF. The CDR3 bases are TGTGCCAGCAGCCATACTAGCTCTTACAATGAGCAGTTCTTC.

This chain links TRBV2 with TRBJ1-5; tentative D call: TRBD1 (6 bases). Deletions cut 5 bases from V and 4 bases from J, with 9 bases between. The CDR3 is 13 residues long. The V gene's germline CDR1 is SNHLY and CDR2 FYNNEI. The CDR3 nucleotides are TGTGCCAGCAGTATCGACAGGAATCAGCCCCAGCATTTT. Amino acid sequence: CASSIDRNQPQHF.

This chain joins TRBV6-5 and TRBJ2-3, with D tentatively TRBD2 (6 bases). This CDR3 comprises 14 residues. Trimming pared 2 bases from V and 4 bases from J, leaving 10 bases between. CDR1 and CDR2 (germline): MNHEY, SVGAGI. The CDR3 DNA follows: TGTGCCAGCAGTTACACGCCGGGGGCAGATACGCAGTATTTT. It is translated as CASSYTPGADTQYF.

The V call is TRBV28, the J call TRBJ2-4; 11 bases align to TRBD1. The germline V gene encodes CDR1 MDHEN and CDR2 SYDVKM. Losses at the gene ends were 5 bases for V and 13 bases for J; bases not matched to a gene: 10. This CDR3 spans 14 amino acids. This chain's CDR3 is CASSPRTGGDPQYF. The CDR3 bases are TGTGCCAGCAGTCCAAGGACAGGGGGCGATCCCCAGTACTTC. Full variable domain (missing parts from reference TRBV28 and TRBJ2-4): DVKVTQSSRYLVKRTGEKVFLECVQDMDHENMFWYRQDPGLGLRLIYFSYDVKMKEKGDIPEGYSVSREKKERFSLILESASTNQTSMYLCASSPRTGGDPQYFGAGTRLSVL.

The V and J genes are TRBV9 and TRBJ2-3; 8 bases align to TRBD1. Germline V CDR1 and CDR2: SGDLS, YYNGEE. The V and J ends lost 0 bases and 4 bases, in that order; junction bases with no gene match: 7. This CDR3 spans 16 amino acids. The CDR3 nucleotides read TGTGCCAGCAGCGTAGGGGGGCGGGACAGGTCAGATACGCAGTATTTT. The encoded protein is CASSVGGRDRSDTQYF. Together with reference TRBV9 and TRBJ2-3, the CDR3 gives the full variable domain: DSGVTQTPKHLITATGQRVTLRCSPRSGDLSVYWYQQSLDQGLQFLIQYYNGEERAKGNILERFSAQQFPDLHSELNLSSLELGDSALYFCASSVGGRDRSDTQYFGPGTRLTVL.

The chain links TRBV21-1 to TRBJ2-7; the tabulated D call, TRBD2, remains unverified against the DNA. TRBV21-1 is a documented pseudogene. CDR3 length: 13 residues. CDR3 region: CASSNGASAEQYF. CDR3 in DNA: TGTGCCAGCAGCAACGGGGCTAGCGCTGAGCAGTACTTC.

This chain links TRBV6-1 with TRBJ2-7; 7 positions match TRBD1. Germline V gene lookup returns CDR1 MNHNS and CDR2 SASEGT. The J segment lost 1 base and the V segment lost 4 bases, leaving 4 bases of the junction unmatched. This CDR3 spans 14 amino acids. CDR3 residues: CASSVGQISYEQYF. CDR3 DNA sequence: TGTGCCAGCAGTGTGGGACAGATTTCCTACGAGCAGTACTTC.

This rearrangement joins TRBV2 to TRBJ2-1, with 9 bases identical to TRBD2. The CDR3 is 15 amino acids. The trim removed 5 bases at V and 3 bases at J, leaving 5 bases unmatched. In germline, CDR1 is SNHLY, CDR2 FYNNEI. For the CDR3, the DNA is TGTGCCAGCAGTCGCGAGCGGGAGGTCTACAATGAGCAGTTCTTC. Translation gives CASSREREVYNEQFF.

The J gene is TRBJ1-2, the V gene TRBV14, with 7 bases lining up with TRBD1. The CDR3 covers 13 residues. J was trimmed by 5 bases and V by 1 base; bases with no gene match: 1. Germline values: CDR1 SGHDN, CDR2 FVKESK. The CDR3 is CASSQGRGYGYTF. The CDR3 bases are TGTGCCAGCAGCCAAGGCAGGGGGTATGGCTACACCTTC.

This clone appeared once. This chain links TRBV7-9 with TRBJ2-7; no firm D call. V dropped 4 bases and J dropped 7 bases, with 8 bases sitting between them. The CDR3 has 11 amino acids. Germline V CDR1 and CDR2: SEHNR, FQNEAQ (reference sequence). Here the CDR3 DNA reads TGTGCCAGCAGCTCTGGTGAGGAGCAGTACTTC. Its translation: CASSSGEEQYF.

V is TRBV7-8 and J is TRBJ1-2; TRBD1 aligns across 10 bases. Per the germline V gene, CDR1 is SGHVS and CDR2 is FQNEAQ. Trimming at V came to 6 bases and at J to 8 bases, leaving 15 bases not matched to a gene. The CDR3 contains 16 residues. CDR3 protein: CASSRLPGQGSGGYTF. CDR3 DNA sequence: TGTGCCAGCAGTCGATTACCGGGACAGGGGTCGGGAGGCTACACCTTC. Complete variable domain (other parts from reference TRBV7-8 and TRBJ1-2): GAGVSQSPRYKVAKRGQDVALRCDPISGHVSLFWYQQALGQGPEFLTYFQNEAQLDKSGLPSDRFFAERPEGSVSTLKIQRTQQEDSAVYLCASSRLPGQGSGGYTFGSGTRLTVV.

In nucleotides, the CDR3 is TGTGCCAGCAGTCCTCGTGGGCTAGCGGCAGGGACCCAGTACTTC. Encoded protein: CASSPRGLAAGTQYF. The chain links TRBV28 to TRBJ2-5; 7 bases line up with TRBD2. The V and J ends lost 5 bases and 7 bases, in that order; junction bases with no gene match: 13. Germline CDR1 and CDR2: MDHEN and SYDVKM. The CDR3 is 15 residues long.

The chain has TRBV27 and TRBJ2-1; 7 positions match TRBD2. The CDR3 totals 14 residues. Germline trimming cut 6 bases from V and 5 bases from J; bases unmatched to any gene: 7. Germline CDR1 reads MNHEY; CDR2 reads SMNVEV (reference sequence). CDR3 sequence reads: CASRQRESNNEQFF. The CDR3 coding sequence is TGTGCCAGCAGACAGCGGGAATCGAACAATGAGCAGTTCTTC.

The chain is built from TRBV6-4 and TRBJ2-6; D might be TRBD1 (6 bases). The CDR3 totals 16 residues. The V gene lost 3 bases and the J gene lost 4 bases, with 13 bases spanning the gap. Per the germline V gene, CDR1 is MRHNA and CDR2 is SNTAGT. In DNA form, the CDR3 reads TGTGCCAGCAGTGAGGGACACCAGCCCGGGGCCAACGTCCTGACTTTC. Protein sequence: CASSEGHQPGANVLTF.

The chain uses TRBV5-1 and TRBJ2-1, with D tentatively TRBD1 (8 bases). Germline CDR1 is SGHRS and CDR2 is YFSETQ. The V gene lost 4 bases and the J gene lost 8 bases, with 16 bases spanning the gap. The CDR3 contains 14 residues. CDR3 nucleotides: TGCGCCAGCAGCCTGACAGGGGAGGGGGATGAGCAGTTCTTC. Protein: CASSLTGEGDEQFF. Drawing the rest from reference TRBV5-1 and TRBJ2-1, the complete variable domain is KAGVTQTPRYLIKTRGQQVTLSCSPISGHRSVSWYQQTPGQGLQFLFEYFSETQRNKGNFPGRFSGRQFSNSRSEMNVSTLELGDSALYLCASSLTGEGDEQFFGPGTRLTVL.

This clone was picked up one time. The chain carries TRBV18 and TRBJ1-4; TRBD1 matches 8 bases. V shed 4 bases and J 7 bases; nucleotides not matched to a gene: 8. Germline CDR1 reads KGHSH; CDR2 reads LQKENI. The CDR3 spans 15 residues. CDR3 nucleotide sequence: TGTGCCAGCTCACTAAACACAGGGGGTGGTGAAAAACTGTTTTTT. Protein: CASSLNTGGGEKLFF.

A few counts support this clone. The rearrangement joins TRBV25-1 to TRBJ1-5; 8 nucleotides agree with TRBD1. Germline V gene lookup returns CDR1 MGHDK and CDR2 SYGVNS. This CDR3 spans 15 amino acids. With 2 bases clipped from V and 5 bases from J, the junction kept 5 bases outside the gene matches. The CDR3 region has the DNA TGTGCCAGCAGTGAACCTGGGACAGGTTATCAGCCCCAGCATTTT. It translates to CASSEPGTGYQPQHF.